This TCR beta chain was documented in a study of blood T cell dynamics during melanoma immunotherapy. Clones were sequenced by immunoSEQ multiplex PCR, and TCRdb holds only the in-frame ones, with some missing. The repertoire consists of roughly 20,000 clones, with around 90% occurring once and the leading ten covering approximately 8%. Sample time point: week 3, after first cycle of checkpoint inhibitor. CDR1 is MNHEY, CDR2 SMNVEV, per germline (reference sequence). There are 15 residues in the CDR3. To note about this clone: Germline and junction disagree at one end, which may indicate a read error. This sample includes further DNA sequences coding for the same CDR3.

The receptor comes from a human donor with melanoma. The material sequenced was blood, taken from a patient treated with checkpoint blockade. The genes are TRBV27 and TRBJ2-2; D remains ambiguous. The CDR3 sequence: CASSLEFANTGELFF. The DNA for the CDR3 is TGTGCCAGCAGTTTAGAGTTCGCGAATACCGGGGAGCTGTTTTTT.